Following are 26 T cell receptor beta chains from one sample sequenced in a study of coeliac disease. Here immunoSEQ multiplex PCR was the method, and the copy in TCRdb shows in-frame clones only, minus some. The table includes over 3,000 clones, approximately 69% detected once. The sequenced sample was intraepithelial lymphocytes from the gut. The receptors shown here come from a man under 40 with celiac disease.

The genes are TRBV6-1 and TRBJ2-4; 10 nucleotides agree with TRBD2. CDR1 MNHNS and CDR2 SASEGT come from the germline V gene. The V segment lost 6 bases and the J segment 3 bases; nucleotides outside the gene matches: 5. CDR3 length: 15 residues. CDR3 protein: CASRDLAGGKNIQYF. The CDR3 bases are TGTGCCAGCAGAGACTTAGCGGGGGGCAAAAACATTCAGTACTTC.

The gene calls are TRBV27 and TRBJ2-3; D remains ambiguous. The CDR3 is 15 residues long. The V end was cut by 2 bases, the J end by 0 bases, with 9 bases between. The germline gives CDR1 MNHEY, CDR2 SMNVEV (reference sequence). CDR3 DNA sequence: TGTGCCAGCAGTTTAACGGCAGGTAGCACAGATACGCAGTATTTT. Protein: CASSLTAGSTDTQYF.

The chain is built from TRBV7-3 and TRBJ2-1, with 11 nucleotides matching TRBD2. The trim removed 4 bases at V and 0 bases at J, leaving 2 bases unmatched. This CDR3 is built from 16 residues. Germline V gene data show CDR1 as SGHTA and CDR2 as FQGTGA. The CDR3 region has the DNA TGTGCCAGCAGCTCCGGACTAGCGGGCTCCTACAATGAGCAGTTCTTC. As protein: CASSSGLAGSYNEQFF.

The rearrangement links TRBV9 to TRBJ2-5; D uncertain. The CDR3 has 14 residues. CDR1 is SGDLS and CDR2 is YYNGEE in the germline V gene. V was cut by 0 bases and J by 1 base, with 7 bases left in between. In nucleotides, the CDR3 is TGTGCCAGCAGCGTAGGAGGCAGCCAAGAGACCCAGTACTTC. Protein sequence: CASSVGGSQETQYF.

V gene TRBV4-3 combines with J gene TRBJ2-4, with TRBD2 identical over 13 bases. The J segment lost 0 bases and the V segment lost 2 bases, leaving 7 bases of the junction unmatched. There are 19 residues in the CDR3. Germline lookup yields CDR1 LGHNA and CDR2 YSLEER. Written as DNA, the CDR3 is TGCGCCAGCAGCCAAACCGGACTAGCGGGAGCCGTAGCCAAAAACATTCAGTACTTC. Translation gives CASSQTGLAGAVAKNIQYF.

CDR3 sequence (DNA): TGTGCCAGCAGCTTGGGACTAGCGGGGCGGGGTACCGGGGAGCTGTTTTTT. It yields the protein CASSLGLAGRGTGELFF. The chain has TRBV11-2 and TRBJ2-2, with 13 positions matching TRBD2. The germline V gene has CDR1 SGHAT and CDR2 FQNNGV. This CDR3 is built from 17 residues. Trimming at V came to 3 bases and at J to 5 bases, leaving 6 bases not matched to a gene.

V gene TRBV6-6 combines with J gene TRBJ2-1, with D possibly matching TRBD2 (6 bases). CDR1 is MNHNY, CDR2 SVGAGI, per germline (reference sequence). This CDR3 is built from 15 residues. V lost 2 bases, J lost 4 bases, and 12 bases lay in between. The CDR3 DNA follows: TGTGCCAGCAGTTACAGGGCCGGGGGTTACAATGAGCAGTTCTTC. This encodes CASSYRAGGYNEQFF.

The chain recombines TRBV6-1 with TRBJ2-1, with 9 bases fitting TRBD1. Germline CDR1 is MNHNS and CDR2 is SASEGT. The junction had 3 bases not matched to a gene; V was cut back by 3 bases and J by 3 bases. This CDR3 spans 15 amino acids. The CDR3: CASSEETGGYNEQFF. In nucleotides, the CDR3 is TGTGCCAGCAGTGAGGAGACAGGGGGCTACAATGAGCAGTTCTTC.

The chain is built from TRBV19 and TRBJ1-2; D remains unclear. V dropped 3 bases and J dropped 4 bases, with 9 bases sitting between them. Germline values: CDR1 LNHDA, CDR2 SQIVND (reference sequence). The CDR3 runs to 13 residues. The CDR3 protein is CASSIYSSYGYTF. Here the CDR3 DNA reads TGTGCCAGTAGTATTTACAGCAGCTATGGCTACACCTTC.

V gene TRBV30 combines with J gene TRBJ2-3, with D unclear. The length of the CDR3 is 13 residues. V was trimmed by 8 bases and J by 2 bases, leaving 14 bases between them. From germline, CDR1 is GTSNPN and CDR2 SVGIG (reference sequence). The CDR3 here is CARNSEYTDTQYF. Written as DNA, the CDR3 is TGTGCCCGAAATAGTGAGTACACAGATACGCAGTATTTT. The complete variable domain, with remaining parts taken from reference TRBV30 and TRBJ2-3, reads SQTIHQWPATLVQPVGSPLSLECTVEGTSNPNLYWYRQAAGRGLQLLFYSVGIGQISSEVPQNLSASRPQDRQFILSSKKLLLSDSGFYLCARNSEYTDTQYFGPGTRLTVL.

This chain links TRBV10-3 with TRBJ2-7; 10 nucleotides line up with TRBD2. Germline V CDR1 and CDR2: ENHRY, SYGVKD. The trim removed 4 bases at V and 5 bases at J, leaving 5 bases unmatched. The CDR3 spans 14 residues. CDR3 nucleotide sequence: TGTGCCATCAGTGGGGGACTAGCGTCCCACGAGCAGTACTTC. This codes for CAISGGLASHEQYF.

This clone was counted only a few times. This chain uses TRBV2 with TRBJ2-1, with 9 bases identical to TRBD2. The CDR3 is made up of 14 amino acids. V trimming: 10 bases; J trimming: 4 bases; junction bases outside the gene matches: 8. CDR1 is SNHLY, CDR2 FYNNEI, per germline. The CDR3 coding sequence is TGTGCCACCAAGAGCGGGGGGATGTACAATGAGCAGTTCTTC. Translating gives CATKSGGMYNEQFF.

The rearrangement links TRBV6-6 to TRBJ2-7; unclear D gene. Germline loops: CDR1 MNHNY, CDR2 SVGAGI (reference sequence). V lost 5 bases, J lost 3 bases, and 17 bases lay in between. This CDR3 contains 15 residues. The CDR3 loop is CASSVAETPNYEQYF. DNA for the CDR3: TGTGCCAGCAGTGTCGCGGAAACCCCCAACTACGAGCAGTACTTC.

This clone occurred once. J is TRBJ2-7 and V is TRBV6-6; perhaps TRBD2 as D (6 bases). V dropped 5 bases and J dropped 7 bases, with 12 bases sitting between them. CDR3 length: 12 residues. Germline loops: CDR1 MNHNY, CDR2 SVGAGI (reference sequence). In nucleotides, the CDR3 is TGTGCCAGCAGTCGGGGACTTCAAGAGCAGTACTTC. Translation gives CASSRGLQEQYF.

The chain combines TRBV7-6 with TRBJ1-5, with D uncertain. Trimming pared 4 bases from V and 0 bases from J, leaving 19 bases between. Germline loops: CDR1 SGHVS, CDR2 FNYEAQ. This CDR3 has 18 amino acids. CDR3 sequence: CASSSDLGVDDSNQPQHF. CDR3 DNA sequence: TGTGCCAGCAGCTCAGACCTGGGCGTGGATGATAGCAATCAGCCCCAGCATTTT.

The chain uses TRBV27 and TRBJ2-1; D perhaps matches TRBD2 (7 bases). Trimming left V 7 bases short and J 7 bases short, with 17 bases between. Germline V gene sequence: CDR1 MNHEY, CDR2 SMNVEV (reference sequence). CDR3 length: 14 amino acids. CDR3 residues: CASTEGGQGNEQFF. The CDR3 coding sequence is TGTGCCAGCACCGAGGGGGGGCAGGGTAATGAGCAGTTCTTC.

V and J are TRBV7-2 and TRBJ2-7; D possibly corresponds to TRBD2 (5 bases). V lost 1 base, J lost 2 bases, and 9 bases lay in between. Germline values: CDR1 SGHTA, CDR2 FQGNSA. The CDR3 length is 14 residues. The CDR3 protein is CASSLGSGPYEQYF. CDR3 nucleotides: TGTGCCAGCAGCTTAGGAAGCGGCCCCTACGAGCAGTACTTC.

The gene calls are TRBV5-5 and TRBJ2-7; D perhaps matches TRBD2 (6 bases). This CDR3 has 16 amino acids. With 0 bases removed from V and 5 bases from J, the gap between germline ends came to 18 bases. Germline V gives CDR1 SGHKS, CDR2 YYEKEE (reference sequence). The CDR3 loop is CASSLDLPRGADEQYF. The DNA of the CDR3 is TGTGCCAGCAGCTTGGATTTGCCGCGCGGGGCGGACGAGCAGTACTTC.

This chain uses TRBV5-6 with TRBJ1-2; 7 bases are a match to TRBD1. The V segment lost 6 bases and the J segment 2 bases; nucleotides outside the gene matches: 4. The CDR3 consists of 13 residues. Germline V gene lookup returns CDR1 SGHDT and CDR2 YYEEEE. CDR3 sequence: CASTQQGNYGYTF. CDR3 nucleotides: TGTGCCAGCACACAACAGGGGAACTATGGCTACACCTTC.

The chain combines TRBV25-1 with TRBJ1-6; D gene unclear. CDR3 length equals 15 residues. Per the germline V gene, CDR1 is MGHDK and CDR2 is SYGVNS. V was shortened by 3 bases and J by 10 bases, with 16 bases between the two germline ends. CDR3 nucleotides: TGTGCCAGCAGTGATTTTAGGAGGAAGGGATCACCCCTCCACTTT. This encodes CASSDFRRKGSPLHF.

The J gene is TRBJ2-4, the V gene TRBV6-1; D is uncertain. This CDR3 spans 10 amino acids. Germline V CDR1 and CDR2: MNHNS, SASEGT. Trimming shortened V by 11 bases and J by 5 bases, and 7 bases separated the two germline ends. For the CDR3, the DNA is TGTGCCTCGGTACAAAACATTCAGTACTTC. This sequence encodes CASVQNIQYF.

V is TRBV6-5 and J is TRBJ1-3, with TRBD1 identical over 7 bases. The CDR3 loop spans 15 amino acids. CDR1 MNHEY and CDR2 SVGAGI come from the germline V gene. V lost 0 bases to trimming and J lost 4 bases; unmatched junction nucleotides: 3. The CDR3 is CASSYSADRGNTIYF. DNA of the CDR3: TGTGCCAGCAGTTACTCAGCGGACAGGGGAAACACCATATATTTT.

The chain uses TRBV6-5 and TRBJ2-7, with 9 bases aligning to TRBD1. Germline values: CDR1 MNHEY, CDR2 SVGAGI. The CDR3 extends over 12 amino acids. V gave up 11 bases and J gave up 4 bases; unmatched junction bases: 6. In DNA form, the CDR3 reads TGTGCCGGGGGACAGGGTCCGTACGAGCAGTACTTC. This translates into CAGGQGPYEQYF.

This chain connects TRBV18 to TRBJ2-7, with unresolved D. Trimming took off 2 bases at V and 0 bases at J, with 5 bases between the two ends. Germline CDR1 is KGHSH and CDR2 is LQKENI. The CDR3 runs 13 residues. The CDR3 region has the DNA TGTGCCAGCTCACCAGGTAGCTCCTACGAGCAGTACTTC. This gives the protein CASSPGSSYEQYF.

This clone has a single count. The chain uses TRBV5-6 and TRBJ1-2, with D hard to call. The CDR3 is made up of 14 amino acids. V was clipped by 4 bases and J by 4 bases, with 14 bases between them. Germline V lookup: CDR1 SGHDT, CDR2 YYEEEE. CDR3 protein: CASSPLRGGYGYTF. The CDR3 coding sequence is TGTGCCAGCAGCCCTCTTCGGGGAGGCTATGGCTACACCTTC. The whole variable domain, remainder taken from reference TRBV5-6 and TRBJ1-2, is DAGVTQSPTHLIKTRGQQVTLRCSPKSGHDTVSWYQQALGQGPQFIFQYYEEEERQRGNFPDRFSGHQFPNYSSELNVNALLLGDSALYLCASSPLRGGYGYTFGSGTRLTVV.

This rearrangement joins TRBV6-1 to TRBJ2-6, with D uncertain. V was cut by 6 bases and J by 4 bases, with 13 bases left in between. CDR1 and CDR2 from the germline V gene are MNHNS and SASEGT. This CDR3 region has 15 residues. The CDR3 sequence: CASSPFPVGANVLTF. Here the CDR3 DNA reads TGTGCCAGCAGCCCCTTCCCGGTCGGGGCCAACGTCCTGACTTTC.